The TCR beta chain described here comes from a study of blood T cell repertoires in COVID-19. Study in general: COVID-19 samples collected from the United States, Italy and Spain covered acute and convalescent phases. Sources were T cells, B-cell-depleted T cells, or PBMCs; the material itself was cDNA or gDNA.

The CDR3 loop spans 14 amino acids. CDR1 and CDR2 (germline): MNHNY, SVGAGI (reference sequence). The V gene lost 7 bases and the J gene lost 0 bases, with 10 bases spanning the gap. The method was immunoSEQ multiplex PCR; TCRdb's version includes in-frame clones alone and lacks a portion of them. The sample lists tens of thousands of clones; roughly nine tenths were seen once. Sequences were obtained from peripheral blood. The TCR comes from a woman of 80 years or more with acute or convalescent COVID-19. V usage is TRBV6-6 and J usage is TRBJ1-3, with D unresolved. The CDR3 region has the DNA TGTGCCAGCAACAAGGAGGTCTCTGGAAACACCATATATTTT. Encoded protein: CASNKEVSGNTIYF.